The rows below give T cell receptor beta chains drawn from one sample of a study of graft-versus-host responses after intestinal transplantation. Some clones are missing from TCRdb's copy, which holds only in-frame ones; the method was immunoSEQ multiplex PCR. Here the sample spans about 110,000 clones, 85% to 95% being singletons. No antigen has been identified for these receptors. The sequenced sample was unstimulated CD8+ T cells sorted from spleen or lymph node cells, obtained before transplant. The receptors were gathered from a human donor who was the organ donor for an intestinal transplant. Both conserved end residues are part of each CDR3. A D gene is named only where the DNA matches it firmly. A clone size is listed for some rows: how often the clone was seen (once, few, many), or a class if it is expanded.

>NA|14|TRBJ1-1|TRBV4-1|TRBD1
CASSPGTGNTEAFF
TGCGCCAGCAGCCCAGGGACAGGGAACACTGAAGCTTTCTTT
>NA|14|TRBJ2-5|TRBV2|TRBD1
CASSPTGVQETQYF
TGTGCCAGCAGCCCGACAGGGGTCCAAGAGACCCAGTACTTC
>NA|15|TRBJ2-1|TRBV7-9|TRBD1
CASSPRDSSYNEQFF
TGTGCCAGCAGCCCACGGGACAGCTCCTACAATGAGCAGTTCTTC
>NA|16|TRBJ2-7|TRBV9|TRBD2
CASSAYGLAADYEQYF
TGTGCCAGCAGCGCCTACGGACTAGCGGCCGACTACGAGCAGTACTTC
>NA|16|TRBJ2-3|TRBV27|TRBD2
CASSRLPGLAGDTQYF
TGTGCCAGCAGTCGTCTTCCGGGACTAGCGGGCGATACGCAGTATTTT
>NA|15|TRBJ2-7|TRBV6-5|NA
CASSYGVGAGYEQYF
TGTGCCAGCAGTTATGGCGTGGGAGCAGGCTACGAGCAGTACTTC
>NA|16|TRBJ2-3|TRBV6-5|NA
CASSYSGWSSTDTQYF
TGTGCCAGCAGTTACTCAGGCTGGTCTAGCACAGATACGCAGTATTTT
>NA|11|TRBJ1-1|TRBV5-6|NA
CASSPSYEAFF
TGTGCCAGCAGCCCCTCCTATGAAGCTTTCTTT
>NA|17|TRBJ2-4|TRBV6-1|NA
CASSEAVDYPYKNIQYF
TGTGCCAGCAGTGAAGCTGTGGACTATCCCTACAAAAACATTCAGTACTTC
>NA|13|TRBJ2-3|TRBV9|NA
CATSAGGTDTQYF
TGTGCCACCAGCGCAGGAGGGACAGATACGCAGTATTTT
>NA|16|TRBJ2-4|TRBV28|NA
CASSSHSLINGNIQYF
TGTGCCAGCAGTTCCCATAGCTTAATAAACGGGAACATTCAGTACTTC
>NA|15|TRBJ2-1|TRBV7-9|TRBD2
CASSGGGSSYNEQFF
TGTGCCAGCAGCGGAGGCGGGAGCTCCTACAATGAGCAGTTCTTC
>NA|16|TRBJ2-3|TRBV7-9|NA
CASSGLVADSTDTQYF
TGTGCCAGCAGCGGGTTAGTAGCGGATAGCACAGATACGCAGTATTTT
>NA|14|TRBJ1-6|TRBV30|NA
CAWSVGSPGSPLHF
TGTGCCTGGAGTGTGGGCTCACCGGGTTCACCCCTCCACTTT
>NA|15|TRBJ2-3|TRBV7-9|NA
CASSPDGSSTDTQYF
TGTGCCAGCAGCCCCGATGGATCTAGCACAGATACGCAGTATTTT
>NA|11|TRBJ2-1|TRBV30|NA
CAWSVGVEQFF
TGTGCCTGGAGCGTAGGGGTTGAGCAGTTCTTC
>NA|16|TRBJ1-1|TRBV2|TRBD1
CASSEALGQGGTEAFF
TGTGCCAGCAGTGAAGCGTTGGGACAGGGGGGCACTGAAGCTTTCTTT
>once|17|TRBJ2-7|TRBV4-1|TRBD2
CASSQSQAGGNSYEQYF
TGCGCCAGCAGCCAATCCCAAGCGGGAGGGAACTCCTACGAGCAGTACTTC
>once|13|TRBJ1-3|TRBV6-5|NA
CASSDFSGDTIYF
TGTGCCAGCAGTGATTTCTCGGGAGACACCATATATTTT
>NA|16|TRBJ1-5|TRBV9|TRBD1
CASNLLGTGGIQPQHF
TGTGCCAGCAACTTGCTGGGGACAGGGGGAATCCAGCCCCAGCATTTT
>NA|15|TRBJ2-1|TRBV10-3|TRBD2
CAIRISGLADNEQFF
TGTGCCATCAGGATCTCCGGACTAGCGGACAATGAGCAGTTCTTC
>NA|14|TRBJ2-7|TRBV29-1|NA
CSVEVGQGSYEQYF
TGCAGCGTTGAAGTCGGCCAGGGCTCCTACGAGCAGTACTTC
>NA|16|TRBJ2-3|TRBV19|NA
CASSILSGPSTDTQYF
TGTGCCAGTAGTATATTGAGCGGGCCGAGCACAGATACGCAGTATTTT
>NA|18|TRBJ2-7|TRBV23-1|NA
CASSQVTAVPDLSYEQYF
TGCGCCAGCAGTCAAGTGACGGCGGTCCCAGACCTTTCCTACGAGCAGTACTTC
>NA|16|TRBJ2-5|TRBV2|TRBD1
CASSKQGVQYQETQYF
TGTGCCAGCAGTAAACAGGGGGTCCAGTACCAAGAGACCCAGTACTTC
>NA|14|TRBJ1-2|TRBV9|NA
CASSVVGNHYGYTF
TGTGCCAGCAGCGTAGTTGGCAACCACTATGGCTACACCTTC
>once|16|TRBJ2-3|TRBV10-1|NA
CASNFSLRPGADTQYF
TGCGCCAGCAATTTCTCCCTCCGACCGGGAGCAGATACGCAGTATTTT
>NA|15|TRBJ2-7|TRBV7-8|NA
CASSLGVWGNYEQYF
TGTGCCAGCAGCTTAGGTGTTTGGGGGAACTACGAGCAGTACTTC
>NA|14|TRBJ1-2|TRBV19|NA
CASSMTGGNYGYTF
TGTGCCAGTAGTATGACAGGAGGGAACTATGGCTACACCTTC
>NA|16|TRBJ2-3|TRBV12-1|NA
CASSSWTGRSTDTQYF
TGTGCCAGCAGCTCCTGGACAGGGAGGTCCACAGATACGCAGTATTTT
>NA|17|TRBJ1-2|TRBV10-1|NA
CASSESGSLGGTGGYTF
TGCGCCAGCAGTGAGTCTGGGAGTTTGGGAGGGACGGGGGGCTACACCTTC
>NA|15|TRBJ1-3|TRBV18|NA
CASSPPVVSGNTIYF
TGTGCCAGCTCACCACCTGTAGTCTCTGGAAACACCATATATTTT
>once|15|TRBJ2-7|TRBV4-1|NA
CASSQDYRTYYEQYF
TGCGCCAGCAGCCAAGATTATAGGACTTACTACGAGCAGTACTTC
>NA|15|TRBJ1-3|TRBV6-1|TRBD1
CASSSGGGSGNTIYF
TGTGCCAGCAGTTCAGGGGGGGGCTCTGGAAACACCATATATTTT
>NA|13|TRBJ2-5|TRBV18|NA
CASSPKVGETQYF
TGTGCCAGCTCACCAAAGGTTGGAGAGACCCAGTACTTC
>NA|13|TRBJ2-1|TRBV11-2|TRBD2
CASSLGTSNEQFF
TGTGCCAGCAGCTTAGGGACTAGCAATGAGCAGTTCTTC
>NA|13|TRBJ1-1|TRBV30|NA
CAWSVLSGTEAFF
TGTGCCTGGAGTGTACTAAGTGGGACTGAAGCTTTCTTT
>NA|13|TRBJ2-7|TRBV12-5|NA
CASGPGTLYEQYF
TGTGCTAGTGGCCCCGGGACCCTCTACGAGCAGTACTTC
>once|11|TRBJ1-4|TRBV6-1|NA
CASSYDEKLFF
TGTGCCAGCAGTTACGATGAAAAACTGTTTTTT
>NA|17|TRBJ2-1|TRBV5-1|NA
CASSWGRQRGSYNEQFF
TGCGCCAGCAGCTGGGGACGGCAAAGAGGCTCCTACAATGAGCAGTTCTTC
>NA|14|TRBJ2-1|TRBV7-9|TRBD2
CASSFSGSYNEQFF
TGTGCCAGCAGCTTTAGCGGGAGTTACAATGAGCAGTTCTTC
>once|16|TRBJ2-3|TRBV4-3|NA
CASSQDRGDLTDTQYF
TGCGCCAGCAGCCAAGATAGGGGAGACCTCACAGATACGCAGTATTTT
>NA|15|TRBJ2-3|TRBV30|NA
CAWRSRSESTDTQYF
TGTGCCTGGAGGTCAAGGTCAGAAAGCACAGATACGCAGTATTTT
>NA|13|TRBJ2-5|TRBV7-9|NA
CASSSPGQETQYF
TGTGCCAGCAGCTCGCCGGGACAAGAGACCCAGTACTTC
>NA|15|TRBJ1-3|TRBV6-5|TRBD1
CASSSQGLAGNTIYF
TGTGCCAGCAGTTCACAGGGGTTGGCTGGAAACACCATATATTTT
>NA|15|TRBJ2-2|TRBV2|TRBD1
CASEGAGSNTGELFF
TGTGCCAGCGAGGGGGCGGGCTCGAACACCGGGGAGCTGTTTTTT
>NA|15|TRBJ2-1|TRBV7-8|NA
CASSLGVSSYNEQFF
TGTGCCAGCAGCTTAGGCGTGAGCTCCTACAATGAGCAGTTCTTC
>NA|17|TRBJ1-2|TRBV16|NA
CASSQSLGGHSNYGYTF
TGTGCCAGCAGCCAATCTCTTGGGGGACACTCTAACTATGGCTACACCTTC
>NA|14|TRBJ1-2|TRBV6-5|NA
CASSYSEKGYGYTF
TGTGCCAGCAGTTACTCGGAAAAGGGCTATGGCTACACCTTC
>NA|14|TRBJ2-7|TRBV5-4|TRBD2
CASSPSGGGYEQYF
TGTGCCAGCAGCCCAAGTGGGGGGGGCTACGAGCAGTACTTC
>NA|14|TRBJ2-2|TRBV27|TRBD1
CASRRQGGTGELFF
TGTGCCAGCAGGAGACAGGGTGGCACCGGGGAGCTGTTTTTT